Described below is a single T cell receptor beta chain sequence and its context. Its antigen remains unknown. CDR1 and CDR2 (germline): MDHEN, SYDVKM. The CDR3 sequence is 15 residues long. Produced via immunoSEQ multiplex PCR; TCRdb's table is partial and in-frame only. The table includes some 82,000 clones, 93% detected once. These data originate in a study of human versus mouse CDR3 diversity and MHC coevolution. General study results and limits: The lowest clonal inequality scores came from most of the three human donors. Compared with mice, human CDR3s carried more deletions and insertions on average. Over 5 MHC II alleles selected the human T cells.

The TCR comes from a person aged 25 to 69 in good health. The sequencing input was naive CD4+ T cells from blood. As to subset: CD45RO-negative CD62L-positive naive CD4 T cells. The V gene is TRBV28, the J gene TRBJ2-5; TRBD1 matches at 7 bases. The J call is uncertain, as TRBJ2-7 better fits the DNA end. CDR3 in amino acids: CASITGTVKIYEQYF. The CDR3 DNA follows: TGTGCCAGCATCACCGGGACAGTCAAGATCTACGAGCAGTACTTC.